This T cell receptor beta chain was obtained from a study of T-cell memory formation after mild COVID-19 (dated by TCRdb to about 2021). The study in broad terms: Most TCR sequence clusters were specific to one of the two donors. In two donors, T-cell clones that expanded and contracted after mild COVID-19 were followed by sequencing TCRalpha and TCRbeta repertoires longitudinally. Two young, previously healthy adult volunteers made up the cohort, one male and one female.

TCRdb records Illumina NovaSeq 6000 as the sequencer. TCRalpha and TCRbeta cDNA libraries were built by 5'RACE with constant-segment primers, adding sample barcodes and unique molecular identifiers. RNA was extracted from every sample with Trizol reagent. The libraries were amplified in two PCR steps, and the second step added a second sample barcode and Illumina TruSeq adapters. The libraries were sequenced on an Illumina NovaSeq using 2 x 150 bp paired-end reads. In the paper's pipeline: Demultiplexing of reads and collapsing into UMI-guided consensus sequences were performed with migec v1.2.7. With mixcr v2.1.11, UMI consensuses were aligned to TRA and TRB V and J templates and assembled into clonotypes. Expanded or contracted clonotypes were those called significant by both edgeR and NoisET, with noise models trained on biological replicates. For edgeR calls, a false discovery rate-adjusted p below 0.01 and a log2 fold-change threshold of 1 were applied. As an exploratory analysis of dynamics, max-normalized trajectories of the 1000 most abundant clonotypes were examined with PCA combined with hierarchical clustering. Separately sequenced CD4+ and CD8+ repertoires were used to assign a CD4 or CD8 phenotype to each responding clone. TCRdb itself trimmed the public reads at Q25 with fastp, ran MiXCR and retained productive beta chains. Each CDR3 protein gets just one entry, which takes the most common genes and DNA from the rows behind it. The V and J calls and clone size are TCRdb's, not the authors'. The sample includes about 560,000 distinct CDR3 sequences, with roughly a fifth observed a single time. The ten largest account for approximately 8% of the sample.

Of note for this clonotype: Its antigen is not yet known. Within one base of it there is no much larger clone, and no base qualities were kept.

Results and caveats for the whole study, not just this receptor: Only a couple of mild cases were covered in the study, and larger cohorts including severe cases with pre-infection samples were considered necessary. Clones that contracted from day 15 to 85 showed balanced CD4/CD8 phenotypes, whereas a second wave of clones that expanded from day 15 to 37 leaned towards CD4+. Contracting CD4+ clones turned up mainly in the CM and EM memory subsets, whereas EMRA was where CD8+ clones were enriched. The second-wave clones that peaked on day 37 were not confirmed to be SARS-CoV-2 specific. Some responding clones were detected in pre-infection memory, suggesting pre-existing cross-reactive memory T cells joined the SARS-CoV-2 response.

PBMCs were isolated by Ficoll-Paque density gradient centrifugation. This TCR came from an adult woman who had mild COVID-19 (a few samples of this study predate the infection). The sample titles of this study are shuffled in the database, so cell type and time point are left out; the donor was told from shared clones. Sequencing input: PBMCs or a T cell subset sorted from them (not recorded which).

The CDR3 is CASSLLQGSETQYF. The nucleotide sequence is TGTGCCAGCAGCCTCTTACAGGGGTCGGAGACCCAGTACTTC. The sequence links TRBV9 to TRBJ2-5, and TRBD1 aligns with 7 junction nucleotides. V ends up 4 bases short and J 5 bases short, with an unmatched junction base count of 8. The CDR3, from cysteine to phenylalanine, totals 14 residues. The sequence is cut down to CDR3 DNA, 42 bases in frame from base 1. Via the germline V gene, CDR1 is SGDLS and CDR2 YYNGEE.